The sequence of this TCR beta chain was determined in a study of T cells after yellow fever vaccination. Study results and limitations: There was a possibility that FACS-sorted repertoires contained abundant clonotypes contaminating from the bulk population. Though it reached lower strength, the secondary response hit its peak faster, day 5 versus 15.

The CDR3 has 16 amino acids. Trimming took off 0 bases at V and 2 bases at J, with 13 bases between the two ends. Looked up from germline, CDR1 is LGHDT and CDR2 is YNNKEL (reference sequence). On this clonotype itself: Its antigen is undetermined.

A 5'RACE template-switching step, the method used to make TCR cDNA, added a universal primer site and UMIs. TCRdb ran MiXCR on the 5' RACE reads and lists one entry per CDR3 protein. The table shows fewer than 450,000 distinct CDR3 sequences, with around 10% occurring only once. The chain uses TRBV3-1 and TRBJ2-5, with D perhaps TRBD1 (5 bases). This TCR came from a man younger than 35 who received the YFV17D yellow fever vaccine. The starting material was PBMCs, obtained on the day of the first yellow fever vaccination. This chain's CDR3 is CASSQEVGVVQETQYF. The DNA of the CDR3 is TGTGCCAGCAGCCAAGAAGTAGGGGTCGTACAAGAGACCCAGTACTTC.